A single T cell receptor beta chain is shown here with its context. The antigen remains undetermined. This sample was included in a study of shared clonotypes between healthy human individuals. Study-wide results and limits: Donor scarcity curtailed the genetic and exposure-history diversity represented herein. Some clonotypes were shared by all four sorted-subset donors, while others were not shared. The non-shared ones had lower generation probabilities than the shared ones.

Clones were sequenced by immunoSEQ multiplex PCR, and TCRdb holds only the in-frame ones, with some missing. The sample carries some 200,000 clones, over 50% recorded once. Sequencing was performed on memory CD4+ T cells sorted from blood. As to subset: CD45RA-negative fraction. The receptor was isolated from a man aged 25 to 45 in good health.

The CDR3 region is CASTSIRGNQPQHF. For the CDR3, the DNA is TGTGCCAGCACCTCTATCCGGGGAAATCAGCCCCAGCATTTT. The genes are TRBV28 and TRBJ1-5; D call uncertain. This CDR3 comprises 14 residues. With 7 bases removed from V and 4 bases from J, the gap between germline ends came to 14 bases. Germline loops: CDR1 MDHEN, CDR2 SYDVKM.